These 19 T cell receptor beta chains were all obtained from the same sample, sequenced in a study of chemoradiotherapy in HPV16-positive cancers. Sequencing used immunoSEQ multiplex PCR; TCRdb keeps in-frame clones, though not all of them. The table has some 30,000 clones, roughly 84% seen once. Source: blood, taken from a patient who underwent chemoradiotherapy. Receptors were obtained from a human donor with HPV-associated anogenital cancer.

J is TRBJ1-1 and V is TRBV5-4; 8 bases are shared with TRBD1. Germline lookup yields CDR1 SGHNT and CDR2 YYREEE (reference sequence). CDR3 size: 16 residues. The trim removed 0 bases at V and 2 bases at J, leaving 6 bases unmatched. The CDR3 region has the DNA TGTGCCAGCAGCTTGGCGTCAGGGGGCGCAAACACTGAAGCTTTCTTT. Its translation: CASSLASGGANTEAFF.

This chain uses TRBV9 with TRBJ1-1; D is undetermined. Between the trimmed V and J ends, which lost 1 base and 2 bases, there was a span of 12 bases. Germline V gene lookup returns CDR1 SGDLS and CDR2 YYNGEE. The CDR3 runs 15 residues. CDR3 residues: CASSVSGSVNTEAFF. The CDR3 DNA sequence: TGTGCCAGCAGCGTATCCGGGTCAGTAAACACTGAAGCTTTCTTT.

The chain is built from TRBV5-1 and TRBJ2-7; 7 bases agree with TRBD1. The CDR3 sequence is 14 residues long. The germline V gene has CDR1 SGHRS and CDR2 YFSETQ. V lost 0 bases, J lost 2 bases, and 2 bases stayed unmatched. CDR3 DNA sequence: TGCGCCAGCAGCTTGGGAGACAGGGCCTACGAGCAGTACTTC. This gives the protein CASSLGDRAYEQYF.

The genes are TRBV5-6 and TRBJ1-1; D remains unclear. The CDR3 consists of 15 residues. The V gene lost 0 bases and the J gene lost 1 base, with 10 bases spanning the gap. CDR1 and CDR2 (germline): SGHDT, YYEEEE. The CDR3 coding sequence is TGTGCCAGCAGCTTGGTCCGAGTTCAGAACACTGAAGCTTTCTTT. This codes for CASSLVRVQNTEAFF.

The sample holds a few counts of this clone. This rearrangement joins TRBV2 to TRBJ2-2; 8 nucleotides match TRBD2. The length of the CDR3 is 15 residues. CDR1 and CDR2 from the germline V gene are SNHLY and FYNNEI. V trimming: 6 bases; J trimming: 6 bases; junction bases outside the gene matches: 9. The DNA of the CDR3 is TGTGCCAGCAGATATTCGGGGGGGCTAGCCGGGGAGCTGTTTTTT. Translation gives CASRYSGGLAGELFF.

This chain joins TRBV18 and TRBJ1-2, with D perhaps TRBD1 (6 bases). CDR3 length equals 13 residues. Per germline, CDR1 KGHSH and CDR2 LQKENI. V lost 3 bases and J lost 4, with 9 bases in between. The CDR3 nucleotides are TGTGCCAGCTCACCCGACAGGAGCTATGGCTACACCTTC. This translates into CASSPDRSYGYTF.

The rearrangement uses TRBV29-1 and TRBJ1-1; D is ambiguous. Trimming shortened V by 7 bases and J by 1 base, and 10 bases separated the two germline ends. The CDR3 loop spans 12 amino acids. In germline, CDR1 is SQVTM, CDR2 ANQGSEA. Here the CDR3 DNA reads TGCAGCGCCCTATCCGGGAACACTGAAGCTTTCTTT. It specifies CSALSGNTEAFF.

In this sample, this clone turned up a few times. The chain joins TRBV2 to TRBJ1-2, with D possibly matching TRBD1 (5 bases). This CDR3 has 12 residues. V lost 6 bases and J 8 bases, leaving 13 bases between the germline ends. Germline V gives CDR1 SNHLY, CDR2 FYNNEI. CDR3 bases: TGTGCCAGCAGGACAGACGATAGGGGCTACACCTTC. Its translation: CASRTDDRGYTF.

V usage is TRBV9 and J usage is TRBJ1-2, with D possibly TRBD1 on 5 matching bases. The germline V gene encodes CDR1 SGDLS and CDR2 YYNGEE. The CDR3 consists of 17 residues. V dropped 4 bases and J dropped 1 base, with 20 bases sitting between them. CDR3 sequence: CASSTRTRAGLNYGYTF. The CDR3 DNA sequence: TGTGCCAGCAGCACGAGGACCAGGGCAGGCCTTAACTATGGCTACACCTTC. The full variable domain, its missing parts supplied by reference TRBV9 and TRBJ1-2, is DSGVTQTPKHLITATGQRVTLRCSPRSGDLSVYWYQQSLDQGLQFLIQYYNGEERAKGNILERFSAQQFPDLHSELNLSSLELGDSALYFCASSTRTRAGLNYGYTFGSGTRLTVV.

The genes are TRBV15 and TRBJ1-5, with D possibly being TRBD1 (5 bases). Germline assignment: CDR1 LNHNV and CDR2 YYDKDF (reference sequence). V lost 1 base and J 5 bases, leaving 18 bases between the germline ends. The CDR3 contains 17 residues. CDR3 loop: CATSRVQAGGRDQPQHF. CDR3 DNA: TGTGCCACCAGCAGAGTTCAGGCCGGGGGACGGGATCAGCCCCAGCATTTT.

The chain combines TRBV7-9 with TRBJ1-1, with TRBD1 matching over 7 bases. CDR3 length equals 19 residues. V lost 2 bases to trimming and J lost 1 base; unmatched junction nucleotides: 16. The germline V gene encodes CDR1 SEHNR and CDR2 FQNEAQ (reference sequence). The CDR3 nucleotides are TGTGCCAGCAGCTTATATATGATTCGGGCAGGGGGACCGAACACTGAAGCTTTCTTT. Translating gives CASSLYMIRAGGPNTEAFF.

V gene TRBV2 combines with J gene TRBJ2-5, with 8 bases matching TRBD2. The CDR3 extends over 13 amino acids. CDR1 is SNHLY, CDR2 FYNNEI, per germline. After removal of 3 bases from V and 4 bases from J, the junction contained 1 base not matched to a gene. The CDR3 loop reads CASSDRGGETQYF. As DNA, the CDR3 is TGTGCCAGCAGTGATCGGGGGGGAGAGACCCAGTACTTC.

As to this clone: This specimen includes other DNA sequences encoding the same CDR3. The CDR3 sequence: CASSLGSQGAGDTQYF. For the CDR3, the DNA is TGTGCCAGCAGCTTAGGGTCTCAGGGGGCGGGAGATACGCAGTATTTT. The chain is built from TRBV7-9 and TRBJ2-3; 8 bases fit TRBD1. Trimming removed 1 base from V and 5 bases from J; junction bases left unmatched: 8. The CDR3 totals 16 residues. Germline assignment: CDR1 SEHNR and CDR2 FQNEAQ (reference sequence).

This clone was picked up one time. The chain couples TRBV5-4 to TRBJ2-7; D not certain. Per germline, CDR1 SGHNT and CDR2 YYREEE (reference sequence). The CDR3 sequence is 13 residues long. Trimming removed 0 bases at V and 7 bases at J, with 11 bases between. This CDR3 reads CASSLAGGQEQYF. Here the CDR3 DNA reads TGTGCCAGCAGCTTGGCGGGCGGTCAGGAGCAGTACTTC. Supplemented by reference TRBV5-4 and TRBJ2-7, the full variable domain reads ETGVTQSPTHLIKTRGQQVTLRCSSQSGHNTVSWYQQALGQGPQFIFQYYREEENGRGNFPPRFSGLQFPNYSSELNVNALELDDSALYLCASSLAGGQEQYFGPGTRLTVT.

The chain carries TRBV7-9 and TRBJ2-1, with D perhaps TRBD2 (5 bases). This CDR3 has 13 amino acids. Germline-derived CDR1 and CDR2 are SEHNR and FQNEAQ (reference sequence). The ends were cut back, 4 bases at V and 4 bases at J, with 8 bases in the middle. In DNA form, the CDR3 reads TGTGCCAGCAGCTCCGGGGTTTACAATGAGCAGTTCTTC. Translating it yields CASSSGVYNEQFF.

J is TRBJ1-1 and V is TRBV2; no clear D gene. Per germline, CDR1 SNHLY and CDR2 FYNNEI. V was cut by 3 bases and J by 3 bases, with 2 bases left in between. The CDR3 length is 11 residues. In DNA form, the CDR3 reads TGTGCCAGCAGTGAGGACACTGAAGCTTTCTTT. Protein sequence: CASSEDTEAFF.

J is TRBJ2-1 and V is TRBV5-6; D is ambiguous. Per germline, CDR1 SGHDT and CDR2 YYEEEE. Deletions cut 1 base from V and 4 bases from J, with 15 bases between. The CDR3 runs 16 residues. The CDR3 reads CASSLRASRQYNEQFF. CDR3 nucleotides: TGTGCCAGCAGCTTGCGGGCCTCGAGGCAGTACAATGAGCAGTTCTTC.

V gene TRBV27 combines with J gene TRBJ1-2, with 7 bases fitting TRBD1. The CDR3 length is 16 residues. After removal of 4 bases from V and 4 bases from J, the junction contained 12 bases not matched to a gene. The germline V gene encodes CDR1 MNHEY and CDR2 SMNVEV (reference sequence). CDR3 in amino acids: CASSYLYHRGFYGYTF. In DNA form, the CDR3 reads TGTGCCAGCAGTTATCTTTACCACAGGGGCTTCTATGGCTACACCTTC.

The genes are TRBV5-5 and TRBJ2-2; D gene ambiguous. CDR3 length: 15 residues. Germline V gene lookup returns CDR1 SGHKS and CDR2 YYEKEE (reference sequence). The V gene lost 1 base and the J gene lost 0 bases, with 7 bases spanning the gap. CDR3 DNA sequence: TGTGCCAGCAGCTTGACGGCCACGAACACCGGGGAGCTGTTTTTT. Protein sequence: CASSLTATNTGELFF.